This TCR beta chain was found in a study of OX40 agonist ivuxolimab in advanced cancers. The germline gives CDR1 SQVTM, CDR2 ANQGSEA. The length of the CDR3 is 12 residues. Trimming stripped 2 bases from V and 6 bases from J, with 10 bases between. Some clones are missing from TCRdb's copy, which holds only in-frame ones; the method was immunoSEQ multiplex PCR. The table includes fewer than 85,000 clones, around 92% detected once. This specimen consisted of CD4+ or CD8+ T cells sorted from blood, obtained in a trial of the OX40 agonist ivuxolimab. This sequence was found in an adult with an advanced solid tumor such as melanoma, head and neck, liver or kidney cancer. The chain is built from TRBV29-1 and TRBJ1-2; D perhaps matches TRBD1 (6 bases). CDR3 residues: CSVEHRDNGYTF. As DNA, the CDR3 is TGCAGCGTTGAACACAGGGATAATGGCTACACCTTC. The variable domain in full, with the rest retrieved from reference TRBV29-1 and TRBJ1-2, is SAVISQKPSRDICQRGTSLTIQCQVDSQVTMMFWYRQQPGQSLTLIATANQGSEATYESGFVIDKFPISRPNLTFSTLTVSNMSPEDSSIYLCSVEHRDNGYTFGSGTRLTVV.